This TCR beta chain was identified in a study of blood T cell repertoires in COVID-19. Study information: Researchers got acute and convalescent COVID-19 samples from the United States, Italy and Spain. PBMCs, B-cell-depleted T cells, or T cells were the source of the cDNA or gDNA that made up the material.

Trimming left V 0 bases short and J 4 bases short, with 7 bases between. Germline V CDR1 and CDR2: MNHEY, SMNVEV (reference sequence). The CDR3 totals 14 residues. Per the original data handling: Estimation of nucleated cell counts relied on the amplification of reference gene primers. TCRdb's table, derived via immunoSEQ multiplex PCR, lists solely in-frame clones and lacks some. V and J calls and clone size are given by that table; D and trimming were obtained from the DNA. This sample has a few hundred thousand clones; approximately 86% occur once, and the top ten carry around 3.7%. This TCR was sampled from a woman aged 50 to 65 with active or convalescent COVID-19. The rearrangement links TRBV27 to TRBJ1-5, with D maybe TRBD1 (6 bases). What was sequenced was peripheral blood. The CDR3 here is CASSLSQGNQPQHF. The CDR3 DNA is TGTGCCAGCAGTTTATCACAGGGAAATCAGCCCCAGCATTTT.